Below, 11 T cell receptor beta chains from the same sample are listed, as sequenced in a study of T cells in women clearing cervical HPV infection. Sequencing was performed with immunoSEQ multiplex PCR; in TCRdb, only in-frame clones are kept and a portion is missing. The sample's table shows about 17,000 clones. Source material: blood buffy coat. All receptors come from a woman aged 18-70 years with a cervical HPV16 infection that either progressed to CIN3+ or cleared (not recorded which).

As regards this clone: Read coverage stops 3 residues before the CDR3 terminus; the germline J gene supplies the remainder. The chain links TRBV7-9 to TRBJ2-3; tentative D call: TRBD2 (5 bases). Germline CDR1 and CDR2: SEHNR and FQNEAQ (reference sequence). Trimming took off 5 bases at V and 2 bases at J, with 14 bases between the two ends. The CDR3 loop spans 15 amino acids. The DNA read from the CDR3 is TGTGCCAGCAGCCAAACTGGACTCCTCACAGATACG. It translates to CASSQTGLLTDT. The whole CDR3 reads CASSQTGLLTDTQYF.

Notes on this clone: The sequence runs out 3 residues before the end of the CDR3; the remainder is reconstructed from the germline J gene. J is TRBJ2-3 and V is TRBV6-1, with TRBD1 identical over 7 bases. With V trimmed by 0 bases and J by 5 bases, 17 bases remained unmatched. Germline V gene data show CDR1 as MNHNS and CDR2 as SASEGT. The CDR3 extends over 19 amino acids. The CDR3 reads CASSEAMTHRGTLRDTQYF. The CDR3 DNA, read in part, is TGTGCCAGCAGTGAAGCAATGACACACAGGGGAACCCTTCGAGATACG.

Note on this clone: The CDR3 end lies 3 residues beyond the end of the read and is filled in from the germline J gene. The V call is TRBV5-1, the J call TRBJ1-6; tentative D call: TRBD1 (5 bases). With 4 bases removed from V and 7 bases from J, the gap between germline ends came to 15 bases. Germline lookup yields CDR1 SGHRS and CDR2 YFSETQ. This CDR3 contains 15 residues. Partial CDR3 DNA: TGCGCCAGCAGCATCGGGACTGCGAACAATTCACCC. This sequence encodes CASSIGTANNSP. The whole CDR3 region reads CASSIGTANNSPLHF.

Worth noting for this clone: Read coverage stops 3 residues before the CDR3 terminus; the germline J gene supplies the remainder. The chain combines TRBV6-1 with TRBJ1-5, with 8 positions matching TRBD1. CDR1 is MNHNS, CDR2 SASEGT, per germline. The CDR3 is 15 residues long. Trimming removed 4 bases from V and 0 bases from J; junction bases left unmatched: 2. The CDR3: CASSATGVSNQPQHF. The CDR3 DNA, read in part, is TGTGCCAGCAGTGCGACAGGGGTTAGCAATCAGCCC.

About this clone: The read stops 3 residues short of the end of the CDR3; the missing end is completed from the germline J gene. The chain employs TRBV20-1 and TRBJ2-1, with D possibly being TRBD1 (8 bases). Germline CDR1 and CDR2: DFQATT and SNEGSKA (reference sequence). V lost 2 bases and J lost 4, with 33 bases in between. This CDR3 spans 21 amino acids. The CDR3 loop is CSARTLPGLQGVGPRYNEQFF. The covered CDR3 bases are TGCAGTGCTAGAACTCTTCCGGGACTACAGGGGGTGGGACCACGATACAATGAG.

About this clone: The read finishes 3 residues shy of the CDR3 end, and the germline J gene is used to complete it. The V gene is TRBV2, the J gene TRBJ2-7, with TRBD1 as a possible D gene (6 bases). This CDR3 is 13 amino acids long. CDR1 and CDR2 from the germline V gene are SNHLY and FYNNEI. V lost 7 bases and J 2 bases, leaving 12 bases between the germline ends. CDR3 loop: CASTIRGTYEQYF. The CDR3 DNA, read in part, is TGTGCCAGCACCATCAGGGGAACCTACGAG.

Comments on this clone: The read terminates 3 residues ahead of where the CDR3 ends, so the germline J gene completes it. This chain joins TRBV5-1 and TRBJ1-3, with D tentatively TRBD1 (6 bases). The germline V gene has CDR1 SGHRS and CDR2 YFSETQ. This CDR3 has 16 amino acids. The V end was cut by 1 base, the J end by 2 bases, with 13 bases between. The CDR3 DNA, read in part, is TGCGCCAGCAGCTTGCCAGTCACAGGGACTGGAAACACC. It encodes CASSLPVTGTGNT. The whole CDR3 sequence reads CASSLPVTGTGNTIYF.

In regard to this clone: The read terminates 3 residues ahead of where the CDR3 ends, so the germline J gene completes it. This chain uses TRBV29-1 with TRBJ1-2; TRBD1 aligns across 7 bases. Germline lookup yields CDR1 SQVTM and CDR2 ANQGSEA. The CDR3 runs to 13 residues. J was trimmed by 3 bases and V by 7 bases; bases with no gene match: 8. The CDR3 reads CSGITGAHYGYTF. The part of the CDR3 DNA that was read is TGCAGCGGGATTACAGGGGCCCACTATGGC.

With respect to this clone: The read terminates 3 residues before the CDR3 end, so the remaining end is supplied by the germline J gene. J is TRBJ2-7 and V is TRBV10-3; D is perhaps TRBD1 or TRBD2 (6 bases each). Trimming pared 9 bases from V and 5 bases from J, leaving 14 bases between. The CDR3 covers 12 residues. Germline assignment: CDR1 ENHRY and CDR2 SYGVKD. CDR3 DNA (partial): TGTGCCATTCTAGGGGGAGGAAACGAG. It is translated as CAILGGGNE. The complete CDR3 sequence is CAILGGGNEQYF.

A note on this clone: The read is 3 residues too short to cover the CDR3 end, so that end is filled in from the germline J gene. This sequence joins TRBV30 and TRBJ1-2, with 9 positions matching TRBD1. The CDR3 has 12 amino acids. Germline-derived CDR1 and CDR2 are GTSNPN and SVGIG (reference sequence). V lost 5 bases, J lost 6 bases, and 4 bases stayed unmatched. Here the CDR3 reads CAWYRGRDGYTF. CDR3 DNA (partial): TGTGCCTGGTACAGGGGGCGAGATGGC.

As to this clone: The read ends 3 residues shy of where the CDR3 ends; the end is completed using the germline J gene. This chain uses TRBV2 with TRBJ2-6, with D possibly TRBD1 on 6 matching bases. Per the germline V gene, CDR1 is SNHLY and CDR2 is FYNNEI. V shed 6 bases and J shed 1 base, with 10 bases lying between them. The CDR3 consists of 15 residues. The sequenced part of the CDR3 DNA is TGTGCCAGCAGGGACAGAAATTCTGGGGCCAACGTC. This encodes CASRDRNSGANV. The entire CDR3 protein reads CASRDRNSGANVLTF. Variable domain in full (rest from reference TRBV2 and TRBJ2-6): EPEVTQTPSHQVTQMGQEVILRCVPISNHLYFYWYRQILGQKVEFLVSFYNNEISEKSEIFDDQFSVERPDGSNFTLKIRSTKLEDSAMYFCASRDRNSGANVLTFGAGSRLTVL.